The clone carrying this T cell receptor beta chain was picked up many times. Its target is unknown. The sample comes from a study of T-cell reconstitution after alpha-beta-depleted transplantation in children. The CDR3 is 15 amino acids. The V and J ends lost 1 base and 5 bases respectively, with 9 bases between them. Germline V gene data show CDR1 as SEHNR and CDR2 as FQNEAQ (reference sequence). Construction of the TCRbeta library involved unique molecular identifiers. From the PCR reads, TCRdb called clonotypes with MiXCR, one entry per CDR3 protein. In the table there are almost 500,000 distinct CDR3 sequences, roughly a tenth of which are singletons. Points from the study as a whole: The origin of high day-60 TCRbeta diversity in some patients lay in surviving recipient T cells and thymic progenitors.

This specimen was PBMCs, taken before TCRalphabeta/CD19-depleted stem cell transplant. The rearrangement joins TRBV7-9 to TRBJ1-6; D not certain. The TCR originated in a child aged 2 to 15 with inherited bone marrow failure, due to receive a stem cell transplant. CDR3 in amino acids: CASSLGAFDNSPLHF. CDR3 nucleotide sequence: TGTGCCAGCAGCTTAGGGGCCTTCGATAATTCACCCCTCCACTTT.